Here is one T cell receptor (beta chain) with its context. Its antigen has not been determined. No base qualities exist here, and no much larger clone lies one base off it. The source of the sample is a study of CD8 T cells in Susac syndrome (dated by TCRdb to 2018 to 2020). Broadly, across the study: Among the Susac syndrome patients who were sequenced, clinically active disease was present in six and clinical remission was observed in roughly eight. At blood withdrawal, Susac syndrome patients were either therapy-naive, taking corticosteroids (in some cases with IVIg as well), or taking IVIg alone. Repertoire sequencing was used to test whether CD8+ T cell activation and differentiation in Susac syndrome was antigen driven.

Broad study findings and their caveats: The study acknowledged that relatively few individuals were included in the TCR sequencing and HLA analysis. In the CD4+ T cell repertoire of Susac syndrome patients, clonal expansion was not detected.

RNA was extracted using the RNeasy kit, and 0.5 to 1 microgram was reverse transcribed with random hexamers. The immunoSEQ multiplex PCR assay, which covers 54 Vbeta and 13 Jbeta segments, was used to amplify TCR beta CDR3 regions. Bias from PCR amplification was corrected by using a synthetic template baseline for primer optimization and for computational correction. On the study's bioinformatics: Reads were annotated to V, D and J genes per IMGT and analyzed with immunoSEQ Analyzer, keeping only productive sequences. Clonality was calculated as one minus the Shannon entropy normalized by log2 of the number of productive unique sequences. Public and private clones were assessed among the 100 most prevalent clones of each patient and control. Susac-specific clones were defined as absent from healthy and MS cohorts, around 1,000 published viral clones and other ImmuneACCESS disease sequences. The raw public data were reprocessed by TCRdb itself: fastp quality trimming at Q25, MiXCR clonotype calling, in-frame beta chains only. All rows with the same CDR3 protein become a single entry with the most common DNA and genes. TCRdb, not the original authors, processed these V and J calls. The sample records 150,000 to 200,000 distinct CDR3 sequences, 90% to 95% of which are singletons. 0.099% of the sample lies in the top ten.

There are 15 amino acids in the CDR3, from cysteine to phenylalanine inclusive. The only DNA kept is the CDR3, 45 bases in frame from the first base. The germline V end is reduced by 4 bases and the J end by 5 bases; junction bases left unmatched: 9. Per the germline V gene, SGHTA is the CDR1 and FQGNSA is the CDR2. Peripheral blood CD8+ and CD4+ T cells from healthy donors, Susac syndrome patients and multiple sclerosis patients were profiled by high-throughput TCR beta sequencing. Recently defined diagnostic criteria for definite or probable disease were met by the Susac syndrome patients. Bulk CD8+ and CD4+ T cells were purified by magnetic negative isolation, whereas CD8+ TEMRA cells were enriched by FACS. Blood was collected in EDTA tubes and processed within 24 hours, with PBMCs isolated through density gradient centrifugation. PBMCs intended for TCR sequencing were frozen in liquid nitrogen and were later thawed in a 37 degrees C water bath. Purity of sorted or isolated CD4+, CD8+ and CD8+ TEMRA cells was at least 90%.

This TCR came from a human donor with Susac syndrome. Sequenced material: CD4+ T cells from PBMCs. This chain is built from TRBV7-2 and TRBJ2-5, and TRBD1 aligns with 8 junction nucleotides. The nucleotide sequence is given as TGTGCCAGCAGCTACCGCCGGGACAGGAGGGAGACCCAGTACTTC. It translates to CASSYRRDRRETQYF.